This T cell receptor (beta chain) was identified in a study of OX40 agonist ivuxolimab in advanced cancers. Study information: The dose-escalation cohort had hepatocellular carcinoma, melanoma, renal cell or head and neck cancer. Prior therapy, whether anti-PD-1, anti-PD-L1 or anti-CTLA-4, was allowed, and 30% to 40% had some.

Profiling relied on immunoSEQ multiplex PCR, and the TCRdb table lists in-frame clones only, not all of them. The table records approximately 25,000 clones, approximately 80% of them present only once. The J segment lost 3 bases and the V segment lost 3 bases, leaving 6 bases of the junction unmatched. CDR1 and CDR2 (germline): KGHSH, LQKENI. CDR3 length: 16 residues. The V and J genes are TRBV18 and TRBJ2-5; 11 bases match TRBD2. The material sequenced was CD4+ or CD8+ T cells sorted from blood, taken in a trial of the OX40 agonist ivuxolimab. This TCR came from an adult with an advanced solid tumor such as melanoma, head and neck, liver or kidney cancer. This CDR3 is CASSPFTSGGKETQYF. Written as DNA, the CDR3 is TGTGCCAGCTCACCGTTTACTAGCGGGGGAAAAGAGACCCAGTACTTC.